The next 31 T cell receptor beta chains were all read from a single sample in a study of human T cells and chemical hapten exposure. Time point: patch test 1, 2 weeks after DPC sensitization. Treatment: therapeutic diphenylcyclopropenone sensitization with weekly scalp DPC. It was from unfractionated whole blood that total RNA was extracted. TCRdb ran MiXCR on the RACE reads and lists one entry per CDR3 protein. The sample has tens of thousands of distinct CDR3 sequences, about 10% seen once; the top ten hold under 2%. Sequences were derived from whole blood, sampled in connection with sensitization to the hapten diphenylcyclopropenone (DPC). These receptors all stem from a woman aged 40 to 50 with alopecia areata. Some clones in this sample may be carry-over from other donors' samples.

The V gene is TRBV21-1, the J gene TRBJ2-2; TRBD1, the table's D call, was not compared with the DNA. TRBV21-1 is a pseudogene segment. This CDR3 has 16 amino acids. The CDR3 spells CASSKPRKQGLGELFF. In DNA, the CDR3 is TGTGCCAGCAGCAAACCCCGCAAACAGGGACTGGGGGAGCTGTTTTTT.

This clonotype was observed many times. The chain links TRBV10-2 to TRBJ2-1; a possible D gene is TRBD2 (6 bases). The CDR3 totals 11 residues. Trimming shortened V by 3 bases and J by 12 bases, and 9 bases separated the two germline ends. CDR1 is WSHSY and CDR2 is SAAADI in the germline V gene. CDR3 region: CASSEGTPQFF. CDR3 in DNA: TGCGCCAGCAGTGAAGGGACTCCGCAGTTCTTC.

This clonotype was counted a few times. The chain uses TRBV10-3 and TRBJ2-1; 12 nucleotides line up with TRBD2. The germline V gene has CDR1 ENHRY and CDR2 SYGVKD. J was trimmed by 7 bases and V by 0 bases; bases with no gene match: 7. The CDR3 is made up of 17 amino acids. The CDR3 region has the DNA TGTGCCATCAGTGAGTCGTTTCTAGCGGGAGGGCGGAATGAGCAGTTCTTC. This gives the protein CAISESFLAGGRNEQFF.

CDR3 nucleotides: TGCAGTGCCCATGACGGCGACTATGGCTACACCTTC. This sequence encodes CSAHDGDYGYTF. This rearrangement joins TRBV20-1 to TRBJ1-2; D not resolved. This CDR3 contains 12 residues. CDR1 DFQATT and CDR2 SNEGSKA come from the germline V gene (reference sequence). The ends were cut back, 6 bases at V and 3 bases at J, with 11 bases in the middle.

This clonotype was seen more than once but under ten times. V and J are TRBV6-2 or TRBV6-3 and TRBJ2-7; possible D gene TRBD2, 6 bases. The V and J ends lost 5 bases and 7 bases respectively, with 21 bases between them. In germline, CDR1 is MNHEY, CDR2 SVGEGT. The CDR3 has 15 residues. Here the CDR3 DNA reads TGTGCCAGCAGTCCCGACGGGGGAGGCTACGGGGAGCAGTACTTC. This encodes CASSPDGGGYGEQYF.

The rearrangement joins TRBV5-1 to TRBJ2-2, with TRBD1 matching over 10 bases. V shed 0 bases, J shed 4 bases, and the junction held 6 bases outside the gene matches. Germline assignment: CDR1 SGHRS and CDR2 YFSETQ. The CDR3 is 17 amino acids. CDR3 DNA sequence: TGCGCCAGCAGCTTGGCCGGGACAGGGGCTACCACCGGGGAGCTGTTTTTT. This sequence encodes CASSLAGTGATTGELFF.

The chain recombines TRBV29-1 with TRBJ1-2, with TRBD1 identical over 7 bases. The CDR3 has 13 amino acids. J lost 2 bases, V lost 0 bases, and 0 bases had no gene match. Germline CDR1 is SQVTM and CDR2 is ANQGSEA. CDR3 bases: TGCAGCGTTGAAGAGGGACAGAACTATGGCTACACCTTC. Protein: CSVEEGQNYGYTF.

This clonotype was seen only a few times. One junction end does not reproduce the germline sequence, and a read error may be involved. This chain uses TRBV6-6 with TRBJ1-2; D unresolved. The CDR3 contains 12 residues. Germline V CDR1 and CDR2: MNHNY, SVGAGI (reference sequence). The CDR3 nucleotides are TGTGCCAGCAGTCCCCGTGAATCCCTTTGGTTCTTC. Translation gives CASSPRESLWFF.

Only a few counts were recorded for this clonotype. The chain is built from TRBV6-6 and TRBJ2-7; tentative D call: TRBD1 (6 bases). CDR3 length equals 14 residues. V dropped 8 bases and J dropped 3 bases, with 17 bases sitting between them. From germline, CDR1 is MNHNY and CDR2 SVGAGI (reference sequence). The CDR3 DNA reads TGTGCCAGCTCCAAGACAGGCCCGAGCTACGAGCAGTACTTC. As protein: CASSKTGPSYEQYF.

This clonotype was found a few times. The CDR3 protein is CASSVAGQGGIDTQYF. As DNA, the CDR3 is TGTGCCAGCAGCGTAGCAGGGCAGGGGGGTATAGATACGCAGTATTTT. The rearrangement joins TRBV9 to TRBJ2-3, with TRBD1 as a possible D gene (7 bases). Between the trimmed V and J ends, which lost 0 bases and 5 bases, there was a span of 16 bases. The CDR3 has 16 amino acids. Germline CDR1 and CDR2: SGDLS and YYNGEE.

This clonotype appeared many times. The CDR3 nucleotides read TGTGCCAGCAAGTCGGGAGCCCACAATGAGCAGTTCTTC. This sequence encodes CASKSGAHNEQFF. The chain links TRBV6-1 to TRBJ2-1; TRBD2 might be the D (6 bases). Germline CDR1 and CDR2: MNHNS and SASEGT. Deletions cut 7 bases from V and 5 bases from J, with 12 bases between. The CDR3 extends over 13 amino acids.

The V and J genes are TRBV10-3 and TRBJ2-4; 8 nucleotides match TRBD1. V lost 3 bases to trimming and J lost 9 bases; unmatched junction nucleotides: 10. The length of the CDR3 is 15 residues. CDR1 and CDR2 from the germline V gene are ENHRY and SYGVKD. This CDR3 reads CAISEQTGVRSIQYF. The CDR3 DNA reads as TGTGCCATCAGTGAACAGACAGGGGTCAGAAGCATTCAGTACTTC.

This clonotype was counted only a few times. A junction boundary mismatches the germline segment, possibly from a read error. This chain connects TRBV11-2 to TRBJ1-5; D perhaps matches TRBD1 (6 bases). The CDR3 is 14 amino acids. Germline V gene sequence: CDR1 SGHAT, CDR2 FQNNGV. The CDR3 reads CPSSLVGGSQPQHF. The CDR3 DNA follows: TGTCCCAGCAGCTTAGTAGGGGGAAGTCAGCCCCAGCATTTT.

This clonotype was found a few times. The chain combines TRBV6-2 or TRBV6-3 with TRBJ2-7; D remains unclear. Germline V lookup: CDR1 MNHEY, CDR2 SVGEGT. This CDR3 is 16 amino acids long. V was cut by 0 bases and J by 2 bases, with 14 bases left in between. The CDR3 coding sequence is TGTGCCAGCAGTTACTCGAAACGCCGACCGACCTACGAGCAGTACTTC. This codes for CASSYSKRRPTYEQYF.

This clonotype showed up many times. The chain has TRBV5-1 and TRBJ2-7; TRBD1 matches at 7 bases. This CDR3 is 14 amino acids long. The V and J ends lost 2 bases and 2 bases, in that order; junction bases with no gene match: 4. Germline lookup yields CDR1 SGHRS and CDR2 YFSETQ. The DNA for the CDR3 is TGCGCCAGCAGCTTCCGGGACAGTACCTACGAGCAGTACTTC. This translates into CASSFRDSTYEQYF.

This clonotype was picked up many times. The chain links TRBV3-1 to TRBJ1-2; D not certain. The germline V and J ends were trimmed by 0 bases and 4 bases, with 9 bases remaining between them. There are 14 residues in the CDR3. Germline V gene data show CDR1 as LGHDT and CDR2 as YNNKEL (reference sequence). This CDR3 reads CASSQERHSYGYTF. The CDR3 bases are TGTGCCAGCAGCCAAGAAAGACACAGCTATGGCTACACCTTC.

This clonotype was counted at least ten times. The chain recombines TRBV7-8 with TRBJ1-4, with D possibly being TRBD1 (6 bases). CDR1 and CDR2 from the germline V gene are SGHVS and FQNEAQ. The ends were cut back, 0 bases at V and 4 bases at J, with 9 bases in the middle. The CDR3 is 15 amino acids. CDR3 region: CASSLAGQSNEKLFF. In DNA form, the CDR3 reads TGTGCCAGCAGCTTAGCGGGACAAAGTAATGAAAAACTGTTTTTT. The complete variable domain, with remaining parts taken from reference TRBV7-8 and TRBJ1-4, reads GAGVSQSPRYKVAKRGQDVALRCDPISGHVSLFWYQQALGQGPEFLTYFQNEAQLDKSGLPSDRFFAERPEGSVSTLKIQRTQQEDSAVYLCASSLAGQSNEKLFFGSGTQLSVL.

This clonotype was seen repeatedly, ten times or more. CDR3 sequence (DNA): TGTGCCAGTAGTACCGGCGGGGCGAGAGATGAAAAACTGTTTTTT. It translates to CASSTGGARDEKLFF. The chain couples TRBV19 to TRBJ1-4; D perhaps matches TRBD1 (5 bases). Germline CDR1 is LNHDA and CDR2 is SQIVND (reference sequence). V was cut by 4 bases and J by 6 bases, with 15 bases left in between. The CDR3 has 15 residues.

This clonotype has ten or more counts. This chain connects TRBV30 to TRBJ2-7; D unresolved. Per the germline V gene, CDR1 is GTSNPN and CDR2 is SVGIG (reference sequence). The V and J ends lost 3 bases and 3 bases respectively, with 12 bases between them. This CDR3 has 13 amino acids. For the CDR3, the DNA is TGTGCCTGGAGCCGAGTAGGTCGCTACGAGCAGTACTTC. Its translation is CAWSRVGRYEQYF.

CDR3 amino acids: CASSTMGSGSSTYNEQFF. The CDR3 DNA reads TGTGCCAGCAGTACGATGGGATCAGGCTCTTCGACCTACAATGAGCAGTTCTTC. The chain joins TRBV2 to TRBJ2-1; D remains ambiguous. Germline V gene lookup returns CDR1 SNHLY and CDR2 FYNNEI. CDR3 length equals 18 residues. V lost 5 bases to trimming and J lost 2 bases, with 22 bases between them.

This clonotype was observed at least ten times. This chain uses TRBV6-5 with TRBJ2-3, with D unresolved. The V gene's germline CDR1 is MNHEY and CDR2 SVGAGI. CDR3 length: 15 amino acids. V lost 5 bases and J lost 4, with 16 bases in between. The DNA for the CDR3 is TGTGCCAGCAGTGAGACCATTGCGGTGGCAGATACGCAGTATTTT. Translation gives CASSETIAVADTQYF.

In its sample, this clonotype was seen many times. This sequence joins TRBV6-6 and TRBJ1-6; 9 nucleotides line up with TRBD1. Germline-derived CDR1 and CDR2 are MNHNY and SVGAGI (reference sequence). This CDR3 contains 15 residues. V lost 2 bases and J lost 8; bases outside the gene matches: 4. The CDR3 loop reads CASSYADRGDSPLHF. The CDR3 DNA reads TGTGCCAGCAGTTACGCCGACAGGGGGGATTCACCCCTCCACTTT.

This clonotype was found many times. The rearrangement joins TRBV2 to TRBJ1-3, with D maybe TRBD1 (6 bases). The V gene lost 6 bases and the J gene lost 1 base, with 22 bases spanning the gap. Per germline, CDR1 SNHLY and CDR2 FYNNEI. This CDR3 has 18 amino acids. This CDR3 reads CASRGRDIAKRSGNTIYF. CDR3 DNA: TGTGCCAGCAGAGGCCGGGACATAGCAAAGAGATCTGGAAACACCATATATTTT.

This clonotype was seen many times. The chain has TRBV3-1 and TRBJ1-3; D remains unclear. V was pared by 4 bases and J by 3 bases, with 10 bases between. The CDR3 spans 14 residues. From germline, CDR1 is LGHDT and CDR2 YNNKEL (reference sequence). The CDR3 region is CASSRYRVGNTIYF. Written as DNA, the CDR3 is TGTGCCAGCAGCCGCTACCGGGTTGGAAACACCATATATTTT.

This clonotype was counted at least ten times. V and J are TRBV9 and TRBJ1-6, with TRBD1 matching 10 bases. Germline V gene sequence: CDR1 SGDLS, CDR2 YYNGEE. The V and J ends lost 4 bases and 7 bases, in that order; junction bases with no gene match: 5. This CDR3 is built from 15 residues. CDR3 DNA: TGTGCCAGCAGCACTCGGACAGGGGGGAATTCACCCCTCCACTTT. Protein sequence: CASSTRTGGNSPLHF.

Ten or more counts support this clonotype. The chain couples TRBV7-2 to TRBJ2-3; the match to TRBD1 covers 7 bases. This CDR3 comprises 15 residues. The germline V gene has CDR1 SGHTA and CDR2 FQGNSA. Trimming cost V 5 bases and J 3 bases; bases outside gene matches: 8. In DNA, the CDR3 is TGTGCCAGCAGCCAGCAAGGGGGCTGGACAGATACGCAGTATTTT. This encodes CASSQQGGWTDTQYF.

This clonotype was seen many times. The rearrangement links TRBV7-9 to TRBJ1-1, with 7 bases lining up with TRBD1. The CDR3 is 13 amino acids. J gave up 3 bases and V 5 bases, and 3 bases lay outside the gene matches. Germline CDR1 SEHNR, CDR2 FQNEAQ (reference sequence). The CDR3 DNA follows: TGTGCCAGCAGCCGGGACAGCCACACTGAAGCTTTCTTT. Translating gives CASSRDSHTEAFF.

This clonotype was counted between two and nine times. The chain links TRBV12-3 or TRBV12-4 to TRBJ2-2; 9 bases map to TRBD1. V gave up 7 bases and J gave up 6 bases; unmatched junction bases: 9. The CDR3 sequence is 15 residues long. The DNA for the CDR3 is TGTGCCAGCACCCTGGGGGGACAGGGTGCCGGGGAGCTGTTTTTT. It yields the protein CASTLGGQGAGELFF.

The chain links TRBV27 to TRBJ2-3; no clear D gene. Germline V gene data show CDR1 as MNHEY and CDR2 as SMNVEV (reference sequence). V lost 5 bases, J lost 1 base, and 13 bases lay in between. The CDR3 extends over 15 amino acids. The CDR3 sequence: CASSPLLPGTDTQYF. In DNA form, the CDR3 reads TGTGCCAGCAGTCCACTCTTGCCCGGCACAGATACGCAGTATTTT.

The table lists this clonotype with many counts. The gene calls are TRBV11-2 and TRBJ2-1; D perhaps matches TRBD2 (6 bases). This CDR3 is 16 amino acids long. Germline V lookup: CDR1 SGHAT, CDR2 FQNNGV. Trimming cost V 7 bases and J 8 bases, with 24 bases left between them. The CDR3 coding sequence is TGTGCCAGCACCAGTCAGCGGGCCGGACACAATGATGAGCAGTTCTTC. Encoded protein: CASTSQRAGHNDEQFF.

J is TRBJ2-2 and V is TRBV4-1, with 8 positions matching TRBD2. This CDR3 comprises 19 residues. V lost 2 bases and J lost 6; bases outside the gene matches: 17. Germline CDR1 and CDR2: MGHRA and YSYEKL. CDR3 in DNA: TGCGCCAGCAGCCAATCAACCACAGCTGGCGGGAGGTGGTCCGGGGAGCTGTTTTTT. Translated: CASSQSTTAGGRWSGELFF.